This T cell receptor (beta chain) is from a study of shared clonotypes between healthy human individuals. Across the whole study: Donor composition was a couple of women and three men, aged 18 to 49.

In the naive CD8 group, cells lacked CD45RO and were positively selected for CCR7, so terminally differentiated effector memory CD45RA+ cells were left out. In replicate PCRs of sorted subsets, 150 to 200 ng DNA, 29,000 or so T cell genomes, was used. Original methodology: Junction-only sequences produced by ImmunoSEQ had no quality scores, so filtering differed. The protocol was immunoSEQ multiplex PCR, while the TCRdb copy is restricted to in-frame clones and leaves out a portion. That table gives V, J and clone size, and the DNA gave D and trimming. The repertoire holds about 2 million clones, around 96% seen once, with roughly 1% in the top ten. This TCR was sampled from a man between 18 and 35 years old in good health. Sequencing was done on a sample of naive CD8+ T cells sorted from blood.

Here the CDR3 DNA reads TGTGCCAGCAGTGAACGGGGGAGCGAAGATTACACAGATACGCAGTATTTT. It is translated as CASSERGSEDYTDTQYF. V is TRBV6-1 and J is TRBJ2-3, with D possibly matching TRBD2 (6 bases). CDR1 and CDR2 (germline): MNHNS, SASEGT. Trimming took 2 bases from V and 2 from J, leaving 17 bases between them. The CDR3 is made up of 17 amino acids.